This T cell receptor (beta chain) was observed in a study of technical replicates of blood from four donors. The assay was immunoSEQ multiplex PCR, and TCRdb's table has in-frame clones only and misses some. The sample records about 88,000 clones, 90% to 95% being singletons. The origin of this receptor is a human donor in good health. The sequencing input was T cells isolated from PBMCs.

CDR3 sequence reads: CASSFGYTGELFF. CDR3 DNA: TGTGCCAGCAGCTTCGGTTACACCGGGGAGCTGTTTTTT. V usage is TRBV5-5 and J usage is TRBJ2-2, with D uncertain. Germline loops: CDR1 SGHKS, CDR2 YYEKEE (reference sequence). This CDR3 is 13 amino acids long. Trimming cost V 2 bases and J 3 bases, with 5 bases left between them.